This T cell receptor (beta chain) was captured in a study of blood T cell repertoires in COVID-19. TCRdb's table, derived via immunoSEQ multiplex PCR, lists solely in-frame clones and lacks some. The table lists fewer than 350,000 clones, 85% of them singletons. CDR1 is MNHEY, CDR2 SMNVEV, per germline (reference sequence). This CDR3 has 14 residues. Between the trimmed V and J ends, which lost 4 bases and 2 bases, there was a span of 9 bases. The specimen sequenced was PBMCs or T cells enriched from blood (not recorded which). This chain links TRBV27 with TRBJ1-5, with D possibly matching TRBD1 (6 bases). The origin of this receptor is a woman aged 45-65 years who had recovered from COVID-19. Here the CDR3 DNA reads TGTGCCAGCAGTTACAGGGCGGGCAATCAGCCCCAGCATTTT. Translated: CASSYRAGNQPQHF.